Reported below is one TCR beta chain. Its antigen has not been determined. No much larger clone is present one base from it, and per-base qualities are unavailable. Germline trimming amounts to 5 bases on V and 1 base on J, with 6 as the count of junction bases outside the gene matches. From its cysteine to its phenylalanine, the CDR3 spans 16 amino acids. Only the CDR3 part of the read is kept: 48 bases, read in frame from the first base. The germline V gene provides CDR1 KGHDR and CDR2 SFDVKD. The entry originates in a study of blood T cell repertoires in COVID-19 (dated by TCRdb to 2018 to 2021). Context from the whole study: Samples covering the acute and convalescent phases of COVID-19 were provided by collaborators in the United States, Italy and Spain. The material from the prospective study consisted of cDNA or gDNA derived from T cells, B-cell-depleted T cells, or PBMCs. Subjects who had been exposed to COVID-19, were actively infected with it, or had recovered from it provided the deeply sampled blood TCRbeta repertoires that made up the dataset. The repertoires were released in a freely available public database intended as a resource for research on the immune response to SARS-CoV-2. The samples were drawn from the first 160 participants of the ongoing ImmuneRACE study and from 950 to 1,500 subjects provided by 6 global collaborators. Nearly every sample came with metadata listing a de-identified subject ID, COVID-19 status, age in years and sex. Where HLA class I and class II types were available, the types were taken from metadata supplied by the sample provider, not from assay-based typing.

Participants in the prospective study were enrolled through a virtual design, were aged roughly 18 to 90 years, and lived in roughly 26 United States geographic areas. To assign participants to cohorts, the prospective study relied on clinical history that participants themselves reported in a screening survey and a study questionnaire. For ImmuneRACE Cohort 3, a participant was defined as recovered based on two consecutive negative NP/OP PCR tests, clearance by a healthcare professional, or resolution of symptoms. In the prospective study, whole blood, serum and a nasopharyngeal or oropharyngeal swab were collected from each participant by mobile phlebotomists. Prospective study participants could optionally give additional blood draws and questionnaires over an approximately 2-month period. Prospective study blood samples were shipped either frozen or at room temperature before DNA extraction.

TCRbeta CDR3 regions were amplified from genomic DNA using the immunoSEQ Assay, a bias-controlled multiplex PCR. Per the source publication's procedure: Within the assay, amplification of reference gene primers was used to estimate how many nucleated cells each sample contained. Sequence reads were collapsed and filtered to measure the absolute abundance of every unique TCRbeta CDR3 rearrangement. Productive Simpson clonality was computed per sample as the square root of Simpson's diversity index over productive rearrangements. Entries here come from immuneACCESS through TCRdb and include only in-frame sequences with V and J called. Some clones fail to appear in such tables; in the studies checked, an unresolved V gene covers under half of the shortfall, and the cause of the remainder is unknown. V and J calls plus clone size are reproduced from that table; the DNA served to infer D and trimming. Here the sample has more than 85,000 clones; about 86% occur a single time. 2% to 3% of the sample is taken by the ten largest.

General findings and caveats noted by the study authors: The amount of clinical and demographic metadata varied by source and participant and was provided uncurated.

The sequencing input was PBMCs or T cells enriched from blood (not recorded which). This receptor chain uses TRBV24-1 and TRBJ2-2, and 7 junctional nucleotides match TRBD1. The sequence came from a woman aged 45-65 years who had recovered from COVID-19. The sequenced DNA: TGTGCCACCAGTGTTACAGGGGTTTTGAACACCGGGGAGCTGTTTTTT. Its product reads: CATSVTGVLNTGELFF.